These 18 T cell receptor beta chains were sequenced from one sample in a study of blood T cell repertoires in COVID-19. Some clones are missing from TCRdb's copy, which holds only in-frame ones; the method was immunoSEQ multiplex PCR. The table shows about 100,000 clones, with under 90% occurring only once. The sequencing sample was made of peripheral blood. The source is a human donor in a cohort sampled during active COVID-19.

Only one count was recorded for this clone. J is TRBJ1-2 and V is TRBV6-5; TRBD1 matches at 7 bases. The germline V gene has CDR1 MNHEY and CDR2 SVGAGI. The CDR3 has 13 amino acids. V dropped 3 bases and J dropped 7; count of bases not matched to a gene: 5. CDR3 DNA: TGTGCCAGCAGTTATACAGGGGACGGTGGCTACACCTTC. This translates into CASSYTGDGGYTF.

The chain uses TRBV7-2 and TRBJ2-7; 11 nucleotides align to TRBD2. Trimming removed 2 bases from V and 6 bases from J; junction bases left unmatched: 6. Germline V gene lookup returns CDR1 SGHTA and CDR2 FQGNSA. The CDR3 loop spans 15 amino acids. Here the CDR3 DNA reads TGTGCCAGCAGCTTAAGGGGTCTAGCGGGAGGCGAGCAGTACTTC. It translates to CASSLRGLAGGEQYF.

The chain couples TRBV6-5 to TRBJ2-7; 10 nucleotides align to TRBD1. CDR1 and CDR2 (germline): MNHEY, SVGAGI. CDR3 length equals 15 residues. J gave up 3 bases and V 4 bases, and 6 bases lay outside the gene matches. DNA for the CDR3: TGTGCCAGCAGTTCCCCGGGACAGGGGTTCTACGAGCAGTACTTC. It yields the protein CASSSPGQGFYEQYF.

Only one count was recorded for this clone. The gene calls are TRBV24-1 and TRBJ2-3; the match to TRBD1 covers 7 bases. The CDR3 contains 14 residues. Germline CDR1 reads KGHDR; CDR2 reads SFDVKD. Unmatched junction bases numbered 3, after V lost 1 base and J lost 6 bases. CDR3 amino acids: CATSDFRTGDTQYF. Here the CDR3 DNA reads TGTGCCACCAGTGATTTCAGGACAGGTGATACGCAGTATTTT.

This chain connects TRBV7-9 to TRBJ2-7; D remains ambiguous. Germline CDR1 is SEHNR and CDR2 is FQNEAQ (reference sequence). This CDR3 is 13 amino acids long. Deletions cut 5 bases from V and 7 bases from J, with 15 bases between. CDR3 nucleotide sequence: TGTGCCAGCAGCCGCACCGGGTCCCTGGAGCAGTACTTC. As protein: CASSRTGSLEQYF.

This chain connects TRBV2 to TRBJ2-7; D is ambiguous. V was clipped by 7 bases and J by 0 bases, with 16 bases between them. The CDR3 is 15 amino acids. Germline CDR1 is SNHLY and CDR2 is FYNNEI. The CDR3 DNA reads TGTGCCAGCAAACCCGCAGGCCCTAACTCCTACGAGCAGTACTTC. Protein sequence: CASKPAGPNSYEQYF.

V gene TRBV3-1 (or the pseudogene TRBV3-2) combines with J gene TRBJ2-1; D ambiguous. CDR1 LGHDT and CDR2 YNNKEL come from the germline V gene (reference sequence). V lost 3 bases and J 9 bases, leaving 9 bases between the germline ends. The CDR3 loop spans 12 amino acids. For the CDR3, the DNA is TGTGCCAGCAGCCAGCAGAATGCTGAGCAGTTCTTC. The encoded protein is CASSQQNAEQFF.

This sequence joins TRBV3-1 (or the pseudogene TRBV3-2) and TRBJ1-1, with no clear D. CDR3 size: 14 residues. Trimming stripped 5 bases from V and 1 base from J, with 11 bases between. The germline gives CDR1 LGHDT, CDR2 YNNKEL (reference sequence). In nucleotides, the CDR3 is TGTGCCAGCAGCGCAGCCAGACAGAACACTGAAGCTTTCTTT. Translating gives CASSAARQNTEAFF.

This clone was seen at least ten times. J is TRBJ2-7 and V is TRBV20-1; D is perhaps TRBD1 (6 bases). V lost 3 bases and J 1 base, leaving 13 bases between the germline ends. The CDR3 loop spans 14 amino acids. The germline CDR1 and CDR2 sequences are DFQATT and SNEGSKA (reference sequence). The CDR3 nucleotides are TGCAGTGCTAGTGGGCAGGGGACATCCTACGAGCAGTACTTC. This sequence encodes CSASGQGTSYEQYF.

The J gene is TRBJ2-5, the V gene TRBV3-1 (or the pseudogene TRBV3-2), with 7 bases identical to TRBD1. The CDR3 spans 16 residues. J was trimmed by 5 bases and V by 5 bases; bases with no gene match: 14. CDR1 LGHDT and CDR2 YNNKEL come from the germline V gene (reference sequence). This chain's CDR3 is CASSFFRDSLQETQYF. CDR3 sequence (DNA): TGTGCCAGCAGCTTTTTCCGGGACAGTCTACAGGAGACCCAGTACTTC.

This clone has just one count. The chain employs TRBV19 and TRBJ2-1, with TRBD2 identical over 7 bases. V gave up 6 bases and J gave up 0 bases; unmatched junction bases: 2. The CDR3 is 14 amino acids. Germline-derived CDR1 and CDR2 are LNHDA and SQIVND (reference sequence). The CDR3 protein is CASRGGSSYNEQFF. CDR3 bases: TGTGCCAGTAGGGGCGGGAGCTCCTACAATGAGCAGTTCTTC.

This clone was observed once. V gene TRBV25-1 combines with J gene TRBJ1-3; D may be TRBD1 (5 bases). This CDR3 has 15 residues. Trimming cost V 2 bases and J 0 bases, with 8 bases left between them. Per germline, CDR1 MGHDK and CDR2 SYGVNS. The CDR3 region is CASSEGAYSGNTIYF. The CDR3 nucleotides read TGTGCCAGCAGTGAAGGGGCCTACTCTGGAAACACCATATATTTT.

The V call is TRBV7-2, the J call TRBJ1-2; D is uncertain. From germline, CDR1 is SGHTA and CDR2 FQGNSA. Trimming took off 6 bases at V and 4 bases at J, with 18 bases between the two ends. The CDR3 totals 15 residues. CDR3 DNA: TGTGCCAGCAGAGCCCCGGGGATCGGAGTCTATGGCTACACCTTC. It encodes CASRAPGIGVYGYTF. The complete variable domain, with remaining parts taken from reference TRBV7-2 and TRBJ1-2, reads GAGVSQSPSNKVTEKGKDVELRCDPISGHTALYWYRQSLGQGLEFLIYFQGNSAPDKSGLPSDRFSAERTGGSVSTLTIQRTQQEDSAVYLCASRAPGIGVYGYTFGSGTRLTVV.

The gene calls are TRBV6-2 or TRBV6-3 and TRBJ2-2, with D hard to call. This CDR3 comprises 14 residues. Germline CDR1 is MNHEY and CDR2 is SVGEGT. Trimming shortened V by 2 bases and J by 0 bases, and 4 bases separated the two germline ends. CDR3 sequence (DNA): TGTGCCAGCAGTTACCTAACGAACACCGGGGAGCTGTTTTTT. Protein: CASSYLTNTGELFF.

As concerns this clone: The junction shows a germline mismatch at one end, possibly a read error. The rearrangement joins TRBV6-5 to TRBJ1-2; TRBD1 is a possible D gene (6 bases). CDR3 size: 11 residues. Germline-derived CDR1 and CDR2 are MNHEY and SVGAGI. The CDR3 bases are TGTGCCAGCAGTTACGCCGGACAGAACTCCTTC. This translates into CASSYAGQNSF.

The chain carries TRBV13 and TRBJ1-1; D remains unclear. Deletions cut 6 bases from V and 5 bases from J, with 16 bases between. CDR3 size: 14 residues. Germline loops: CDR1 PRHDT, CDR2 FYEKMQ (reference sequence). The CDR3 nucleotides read TGTGCCAGCAGACATAGGACGGCGGGGACTGAAGCTTTCTTT. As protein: CASRHRTAGTEAFF.

The CDR3 is CASSPTGSSEAFF. The CDR3, as DNA: TGTGCCAGCTCACCAACAGGGTCCTCTGAAGCTTTCTTT. The V and J genes are TRBV18 and TRBJ1-1, with D possibly being TRBD1 (6 bases). The CDR3 length is 13 residues. Trimming stripped 2 bases from V and 6 bases from J, with 10 bases between. Germline V CDR1 and CDR2: KGHSH, LQKENI. Drawing the rest from reference TRBV18 and TRBJ1-1, the complete variable domain is NAGVMQNPRHLVRRRGQEARLRCSPMKGHSHVYWYRQLPEEGLKFMVYLQKENIIDESGMPKERFSAEFPKEGPSILRIQQVVRGDSAAYFCASSPTGSSEAFFGQGTRLTVV.

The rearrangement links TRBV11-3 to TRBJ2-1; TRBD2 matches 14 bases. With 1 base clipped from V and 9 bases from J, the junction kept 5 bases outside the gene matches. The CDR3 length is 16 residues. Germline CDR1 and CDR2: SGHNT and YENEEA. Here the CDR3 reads CASSLGTSGGRGEQFF. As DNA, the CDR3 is TGTGCCAGCAGCTTAGGGACTAGCGGGGGGAGGGGTGAGCAGTTCTTC.